Shown below are 27 T cell receptor beta chains from a single sample sequenced in a study of cytomegalovirus exposure and HLA in healthy donors (dated by TCRdb to 2017 to 2019). Receptors were amplified or captured by the immunoSEQ multiplex PCR assay. For the multiplex PCR, a mixture combining 60 forward primers for TCR Vbeta segments and 13 reverse primers for TCR Jbeta segments was used. TCRdb took over this immuneACCESS table, retaining in-frame rearrangements with V and J assigned. Such tables are incomplete; in checked studies, under half of the missing clones stem from an unresolved V gene, and the remainder is unexplained. This sample is represented by around 150,000 clones; around 80% of them were singletons. The top ten clones comprise around 2% of the sample. The sample taken for sequencing was PBMCs. The receptors were gathered from a human donor in good health.

The chain has TRBV6-1 and TRBJ1-1; D gene uncertain. The germline CDR1 and CDR2 sequences are MNHNS and SASEGT. V was pared by 7 bases and J by 0 bases, with 9 bases between. The CDR3 spans 13 residues. The CDR3 coding sequence is TGTGCCAGCACGCGTCGGGTGAACACTGAAGCTTTCTTT. This translates into CASTRRVNTEAFF.

The rearrangement links TRBV5-1 to TRBJ2-5, with 9 nucleotides matching TRBD1. Looked up from germline, CDR1 is SGHRS and CDR2 is YFSETQ. Unmatched junction bases numbered 8, after V lost 7 bases and J lost 4 bases. The CDR3 loop spans 14 amino acids. CDR3 coding DNA: TGCGCCAGCCGGGACAGGGAAATTAGAGAGACCCAGTACTTC. Its translation is CASRDREIRETQYF.

This rearrangement joins TRBV18 to TRBJ1-1, with a possible D match to TRBD1 (5 bases). This CDR3 has 15 residues. Deletions cut 3 bases from V and 3 bases from J, with 14 bases between. CDR1 and CDR2 from the germline V gene are KGHSH and LQKENI. The CDR3: CASSPPNRDYTEAFF. DNA for the CDR3: TGTGCCAGCTCACCCCCAAACCGGGACTACACTGAAGCTTTCTTT.

CDR3 nucleotide sequence: TGTGCCAGCATCCTAGGGACAGCTAGCAATCAGCCCCAGCATTTT. Amino acid sequence: CASILGTASNQPQHF. The chain employs TRBV9 and TRBJ1-5; 7 bases agree with TRBD1. Germline loops: CDR1 SGDLS, CDR2 YYNGEE. V dropped 6 bases and J dropped 0; count of bases not matched to a gene: 6. The length of the CDR3 is 15 residues.

This clone was seen only a few times. The rearrangement links TRBV6-1 to TRBJ1-2, with a tentative D call TRBD1 (6 bases). Trimming took off 7 bases at V and 8 bases at J, with 17 bases between the two ends. The germline CDR1 and CDR2 sequences are MNHNS and SASEGT. CDR3 length: 13 residues. CDR3 sequence reads: CASIPDRLGGYTF. Here the CDR3 DNA reads TGTGCCAGCATCCCCGACAGGTTGGGCGGCTACACCTTC.

The rearrangement uses TRBV6-6 and TRBJ2-7; D not resolved. V lost 6 bases and J 3 bases, leaving 9 bases between the germline ends. Germline V CDR1 and CDR2: MNHNY, SVGAGI (reference sequence). The CDR3 contains 12 residues. The CDR3 DNA reads TGTGCCAGCAGCTCCTTAGACTACGAGCAGTACTTC. It specifies CASSSLDYEQYF.

This chain joins TRBV18 and TRBJ1-5, with 7 bases lining up with TRBD1. This CDR3 is built from 15 residues. Trimming at V came to 1 base and at J to 4 bases, leaving 4 bases not matched to a gene. Per germline, CDR1 KGHSH and CDR2 LQKENI. CDR3 protein: CASSPQTGSNQPQHF. As DNA, the CDR3 is TGTGCCAGCTCACCACAGACAGGGTCTAATCAGCCCCAGCATTTT.

V usage is TRBV13 and J usage is TRBJ1-2; D is uncertain. The V and J ends lost 0 bases and 6 bases respectively, with 11 bases between them. Germline V lookup: CDR1 PRHDT, CDR2 FYEKMQ (reference sequence). This CDR3 is built from 14 residues. CDR3 sequence: CASSLGEAVHGYTF. CDR3 in DNA: TGTGCCAGCAGCTTAGGGGAGGCGGTTCATGGCTACACCTTC. Together with reference TRBV13 and TRBJ1-2, the CDR3 gives the full variable domain: AAGVIQSPRHLIKEKRETATLKCYPIPRHDTVYWYQQGPGQDPQFLISFYEKMQSDKGSIPDRFSAQQFSDYHSELNMSSLELGDSALYFCASSLGEAVHGYTFGSGTRLTVV.

The chain couples TRBV15 to TRBJ1-1; 8 nucleotides align to TRBD1. From germline, CDR1 is LNHNV and CDR2 YYDKDF (reference sequence). V gave up 5 bases and J gave up 7 bases; unmatched junction bases: 9. CDR3 length equals 14 residues. In nucleotides, the CDR3 is TGTGCCACCAGCTATCAGAAAGGGACAGGTGAAGCTTTCTTT. Translating gives CATSYQKGTGEAFF.

The chain has TRBV20-1 and TRBJ1-2, with D uncertain. Germline V CDR1 and CDR2: DFQATT, SNEGSKA (reference sequence). CDR3 length: 11 amino acids. V lost 2 bases and J lost 1, with 2 bases in between. In DNA, the CDR3 is TGCAGTGCTAGACTTAACTATGGCTACACCTTC. Translated, it gives CSARLNYGYTF.

The gene calls are TRBV19 and TRBJ1-1; 9 nucleotides line up with TRBD1. V dropped 5 bases and J dropped 7; count of bases not matched to a gene: 8. This CDR3 comprises 14 residues. Per germline, CDR1 LNHDA and CDR2 SQIVND (reference sequence). CDR3 sequence (DNA): TGTGCCAGTAGTGTCGCCGACAGGGGGAATGAAGCTTTCTTT. This encodes CASSVADRGNEAFF.

The chain links TRBV10-3 to TRBJ2-7; 10 bases are shared with TRBD1. CDR3 size: 12 residues. J was trimmed by 4 bases and V by 8 bases; bases with no gene match: 2. Germline CDR1 reads ENHRY; CDR2 reads SYGVKD. CDR3 sequence reads: CAIGTGAYEQYF. CDR3 in DNA: TGTGCCATCGGGACAGGGGCTTACGAGCAGTACTTC.

The chain uses TRBV7-9 and TRBJ1-2; D is perhaps TRBD1 (5 bases). The CDR3 is 14 residues long. V lost 2 bases and J 5 bases, leaving 12 bases between the germline ends. CDR1 and CDR2 (germline): SEHNR, FQNEAQ (reference sequence). CDR3 sequence: CASSLRGTDYGYTF. CDR3 in DNA: TGTGCCAGCAGCTTACGCGGGACGGATTATGGCTACACCTTC.

This clone appeared a single time. The chain recombines TRBV4-1 with TRBJ2-3, with a weak D call TRBD2 (5 bases). Trimming stripped 3 bases from V and 3 bases from J, with 22 bases between. Germline-derived CDR1 and CDR2 are MGHRA and YSYEKL. The CDR3 has 18 residues. CDR3 sequence reads: CASSQHQDVKLATDTQYF. The CDR3 DNA follows: TGCGCCAGCAGCCAGCATCAAGACGTAAAGCTAGCAACAGATACGCAGTATTTT.

The genes are TRBV9 and TRBJ2-7; 7 bases agree with TRBD1. V shed 3 bases, J shed 0 bases, and the junction held 3 bases outside the gene matches. The germline V gene encodes CDR1 SGDLS and CDR2 YYNGEE. The CDR3 covers 14 residues. The CDR3 nucleotides are TGTGCCAGCAGCGGGACAGGAACCTCCTACGAGCAGTACTTC. It translates to CASSGTGTSYEQYF.

This chain uses TRBV18 with TRBJ2-3; D is possibly TRBD2 (6 bases). The CDR3 sequence is 17 residues long. Trimming left V 4 bases short and J 0 bases short, with 17 bases between. The germline V gene encodes CDR1 KGHSH and CDR2 LQKENI. CDR3 sequence (DNA): TGTGCCAGCTCACTAGCCCCGCGGGGCACTAGCACAGATACGCAGTATTTT. It yields the protein CASSLAPRGTSTDTQYF.

This clone was picked up one time. The chain uses TRBV2 and TRBJ2-3, with TRBD2 matching 12 bases. The germline gives CDR1 SNHLY, CDR2 FYNNEI. The trim removed 7 bases at V and 2 bases at J, leaving 4 bases unmatched. CDR3 length: 15 residues. CDR3 protein: CASTLAGGITDTQYF. The CDR3 region has the DNA TGTGCCAGCACCCTAGCGGGGGGGATCACAGATACGCAGTATTTT.

The V call is TRBV18, the J call TRBJ2-1; TRBD1 agrees at 7 bases. Germline V gene lookup returns CDR1 KGHSH and CDR2 LQKENI. V trimming: 2 bases; J trimming: 4 bases; junction bases outside the gene matches: 5. CDR3 length: 15 amino acids. CDR3 region: CASSPTGQNYNEQFF. As DNA, the CDR3 is TGTGCCAGCTCACCAACGGGACAGAATTACAATGAGCAGTTCTTC.

The chain combines TRBV18 with TRBJ2-3; D gene uncertain. The germline V and J ends were trimmed by 4 bases and 0 bases, with 8 bases remaining between them. Germline-derived CDR1 and CDR2 are KGHSH and LQKENI. The CDR3 covers 14 residues. CDR3: CASSLQVSTDTQYF. CDR3 nucleotide sequence: TGTGCCAGCTCACTTCAGGTTAGCACAGATACGCAGTATTTT.

V and J are TRBV13 and TRBJ2-2, with D maybe TRBD2 (5 bases). Germline V gives CDR1 PRHDT, CDR2 FYEKMQ (reference sequence). V lost 2 bases, J lost 5 bases, and 15 bases lay in between. The CDR3 sequence is 16 residues long. The CDR3 DNA reads TGTGCCAGCAGCTTACAGAGCGGAAAACCAACCGGGGAGCTGTTTTTT. It is translated as CASSLQSGKPTGELFF.

This chain links TRBV10-2 with TRBJ2-3; D is perhaps TRBD1 (5 bases). The V gene's germline CDR1 is WSHSY and CDR2 SAAADI. The CDR3 spans 14 residues. Trimming shortened V by 6 bases and J by 0 bases, and 10 bases separated the two germline ends. CDR3 sequence (DNA): TGCGCCAGCAGGGACACCCCTAGCACAGATACGCAGTATTTT. Translated: CASRDTPSTDTQYF.

The chain uses TRBV5-3 and TRBJ2-7, with D maybe TRBD2 (5 bases). TRBV5-3 is known as an ORF, though its function is uncertain. Trimming took 2 bases from V and 2 from J, leaving 17 bases between them. The length of the CDR3 is 16 residues. CDR3 DNA sequence: TGTGCCAGAAGCTTCCGTCGAGGCGGGCCTACCTACGAGCAGTACTTC. Translated: CARSFRRGGPTYEQYF.

This sequence joins TRBV19 and TRBJ1-1; D not certain. V was pared by 4 bases and J by 4 bases, with 13 bases between. The CDR3 is 14 residues long. The germline CDR1 and CDR2 sequences are LNHDA and SQIVND (reference sequence). The DNA of the CDR3 is TGTGCCAGTAGTAGTGGAGTAATTGGCACTGAAGCTTTCTTT. This gives the protein CASSSGVIGTEAFF.

V is TRBV27 and J is TRBJ1-5; TRBD1 aligns across 8 bases. This CDR3 region has 15 residues. Trimming cost V 6 bases and J 3 bases; bases outside gene matches: 7. The germline gives CDR1 MNHEY, CDR2 SMNVEV (reference sequence). CDR3: CASSRGQANNQPQHF. Here the CDR3 DNA reads TGTGCCAGCAGCCGGGGACAGGCCAACAATCAGCCCCAGCATTTT.

V gene TRBV7-6 combines with J gene TRBJ2-1, with 12 bases fitting TRBD2. Germline CDR1 is SGHVS and CDR2 is FNYEAQ. There are 17 residues in the CDR3. J was trimmed by 4 bases and V by 5 bases; bases with no gene match: 9. CDR3 sequence reads: CASSPTSGGQIYNEQFF. The CDR3 bases are TGTGCCAGCAGCCCTACTAGCGGGGGGCAGATTTACAATGAGCAGTTCTTC.

The chain carries TRBV9 and TRBJ2-5, with TRBD2 identical over 7 bases. The CDR3 sequence is 14 residues long. Germline lookup yields CDR1 SGDLS and CDR2 YYNGEE. The V gene end was trimmed by 4 bases and the J gene end by 3 bases; junction bases not matched to a gene: 6. The CDR3 spells CASSLGGREETQYF. In nucleotides, the CDR3 is TGTGCCAGCAGCCTGGGGGGGAGGGAAGAGACCCAGTACTTC.

This chain links TRBV5-1 with TRBJ2-7; 8 bases align to TRBD2. J was trimmed by 7 bases and V by 0 bases; bases with no gene match: 12. Germline-derived CDR1 and CDR2 are SGHRS and YFSETQ. This CDR3 is built from 16 residues. Here the CDR3 reads CASSLAAGGPAGEQYF. The CDR3 DNA sequence: TGCGCCAGCAGCTTGGCGGCGGGGGGCCCCGCGGGGGAGCAGTACTTC.